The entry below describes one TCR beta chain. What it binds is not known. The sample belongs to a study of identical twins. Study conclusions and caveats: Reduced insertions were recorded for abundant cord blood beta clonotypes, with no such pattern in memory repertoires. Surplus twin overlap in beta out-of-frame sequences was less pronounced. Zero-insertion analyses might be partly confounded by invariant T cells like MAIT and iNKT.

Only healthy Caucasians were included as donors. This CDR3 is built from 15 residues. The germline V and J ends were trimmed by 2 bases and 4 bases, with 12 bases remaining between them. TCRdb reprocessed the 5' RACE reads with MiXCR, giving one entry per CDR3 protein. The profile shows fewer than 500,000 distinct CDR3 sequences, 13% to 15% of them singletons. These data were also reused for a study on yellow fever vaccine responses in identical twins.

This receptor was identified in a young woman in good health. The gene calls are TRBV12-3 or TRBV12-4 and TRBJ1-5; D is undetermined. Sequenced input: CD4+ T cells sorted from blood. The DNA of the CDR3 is TGTGCCAGCAGTTTATTTGTCGGAGGGAATCAGCCCCAGCATTTT. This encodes CASSLFVGGNQPQHF.